A single sample is the source of the 17 T cell receptor beta chains below, sequenced in a study of T cell repertoires in cytomegalovirus infection. TCRdb itself ran the reads through MiXCR, one entry per CDR3 protein. Here the sample spans some 680,000 distinct CDR3 sequences, 35% being singletons. The sample comprised PBMCs. Source of these receptors: a human donor in good health (CMV status not recorded). Some clones in this sample may be carry-over from other donors' samples.

This clonotype was detected a few times. The V call is TRBV4-2, the J call TRBJ2-7, with 8 positions matching TRBD1. This CDR3 region has 17 residues. Looked up from germline, CDR1 is LGHNA and CDR2 is YNFKEQ. J gave up 3 bases and V 2 bases, and 12 bases lay outside the gene matches. The CDR3 loop reads CASSQPGTGTSGYEQYF. In DNA form, the CDR3 reads TGTGCCAGCAGCCAACCAGGGACAGGAACCTCTGGCTACGAGCAGTACTTC.

The V call is TRBV6-5, the J call TRBJ2-7; either TRBD1 or TRBD2 may supply D (5 bases each). Looked up from germline, CDR1 is MNHEY and CDR2 is SVGAGI. The V gene lost 5 bases and the J gene lost 3 bases, with 14 bases spanning the gap. This CDR3 is 14 amino acids long. The CDR3 protein is CASSPRDRYYEQYF. The CDR3 bases are TGTGCCAGCAGTCCCCGGGACCGCTACTACGAGCAGTACTTC.

The chain is built from TRBV30 and TRBJ1-5, with 7 bases lining up with TRBD1. Germline CDR1 reads GTSNPN; CDR2 reads SVGIG (reference sequence). The V segment lost 3 bases and the J segment 12 bases; nucleotides outside the gene matches: 5. The CDR3 has 11 amino acids. CDR3 sequence (DNA): TGTGCCTGGAGGGAGGGACAGAGCCAGCATTTT. This codes for CAWREGQSQHF.

The chain employs TRBV7-8 and TRBJ2-7; 10 bases match TRBD1. This CDR3 is 17 amino acids long. Losses at the gene ends were 5 bases for V and 0 bases for J; bases not matched to a gene: 10. The germline V gene encodes CDR1 SGHVS and CDR2 FQNEAQ. The CDR3 nucleotides read TGTGCCAGCAGCCCGATGGGACAGGGGACTGACTCCTACGAGCAGTACTTC. Encoded protein: CASSPMGQGTDSYEQYF. The whole variable domain, filled in from reference TRBV7-8 and TRBJ2-7, reads GAGVSQSPRYKVAKRGQDVALRCDPISGHVSLFWYQQALGQGPEFLTYFQNEAQLDKSGLPSDRFFAERPEGSVSTLKIQRTQQEDSAVYLCASSPMGQGTDSYEQYFGPGTRLTVT.

Points on this clonotype: In this CDR3 the conserved last residue, phenylalanine or tryptophan, is missing, so a read error is likely. The chain is built from TRBV12-3 or TRBV12-4 and TRBJ2-1; the match to TRBD2 covers 10 bases. This CDR3 is built from 14 residues. The V gene end was trimmed by 5 bases and the J gene end by 12 bases; junction bases not matched to a gene: 10. The CDR3: CASSQSSGRIGQFL. DNA of the CDR3: TGTGCCAGCAGTCAATCTAGCGGGAGAATAGGGCAGTTCTTA.

The gene calls are TRBV20-1 and TRBJ2-5; D is possibly TRBD1 or TRBD2 (5 bases each). Germline-derived CDR1 and CDR2 are DFQATT and SNEGSKA (reference sequence). Trimming removed 6 bases at V and 4 bases at J, with 24 bases between. CDR3 length: 16 residues. The CDR3 is CSADYPLRPRGETQYF. The CDR3 DNA sequence: TGCAGTGCCGATTATCCCCTGCGACCGAGGGGAGAGACCCAGTACTTC.

The chain couples TRBV4-1 to TRBJ1-4, with D possibly matching TRBD1 (5 bases). The CDR3 totals 15 residues. The V gene's germline CDR1 is MGHRA and CDR2 YSYEKL. V lost 2 bases to trimming and J lost 6 bases, with 13 bases between them. CDR3 sequence reads: CASSQIRDLDEKLFF. The CDR3 nucleotides read TGCGCCAGCAGCCAAATTCGGGACCTTGATGAAAAACTGTTTTTT.

The rearrangement joins TRBV29-1 to TRBJ2-1, with D perhaps TRBD2 (5 bases). The germline V and J ends were trimmed by 6 bases and 1 base, with 13 bases remaining between them. Germline lookup yields CDR1 SQVTM and CDR2 ANQGSEA. The CDR3 runs 14 residues. CDR3 bases: TGCAGCGTGGATACTAGGCGATCCTACAATGAGCAGTTCTTC. It specifies CSVDTRRSYNEQFF.

This clonotype was found a few times. This sequence joins TRBV7-6 and TRBJ2-2; weak D call: TRBD1 (7 bases). There are 17 residues in the CDR3. V was shortened by 2 bases and J by 1 base, with 14 bases between the two germline ends. Per germline, CDR1 SGHVS and CDR2 FNYEAQ. CDR3 sequence reads: CASSLRGGTENTGELFF. CDR3 sequence (DNA): TGTGCCAGCAGCTTAAGGGGCGGGACAGAGAACACCGGGGAGCTGTTTTTT.

The V gene is TRBV6-8, the J gene TRBJ2-4; D gene uncertain. Germline CDR1 reads MNHGY; CDR2 reads SAAAGT. The CDR3 spans 16 residues. Trimming removed 4 bases at V and 1 base at J, with 14 bases between. CDR3 in amino acids: CASSSAASVAKNIQYF. The CDR3 DNA reads TGTGCCAGCAGTTCCGCCGCATCCGTTGCCAAAAACATTCAGTACTTC.

The chain is built from TRBV6-1 and TRBJ2-7; possibly TRBD1 for D (6 bases). Germline CDR1 MNHNS, CDR2 SASEGT. The CDR3 length is 15 residues. Deletions cut 0 bases from V and 4 bases from J, with 13 bases between. The CDR3 nucleotides read TGTGCCAGCAGTGAAGCGATACAGGGCCTGTACGAGCAGTACTTC. This sequence encodes CASSEAIQGLYEQYF.

This chain connects TRBV7-8 to TRBJ2-3; D is possibly TRBD1 or TRBD2 (5 bases each). V lost 3 bases, J lost 4 bases, and 17 bases lay in between. Germline lookup yields CDR1 SGHVS and CDR2 FQNEAQ. The CDR3 totals 16 residues. The CDR3 sequence is CASSFKGWPGSDTQYF. Written as DNA, the CDR3 is TGTGCCAGCAGCTTCAAGGGGTGGCCGGGGTCAGATACGCAGTATTTT. The full variable domain, in which reference TRBV7-8 and TRBJ2-3 provide the parts outside the CDR3, is GAGVSQSPRYKVAKRGQDVALRCDPISGHVSLFWYQQALGQGPEFLTYFQNEAQLDKSGLPSDRFFAERPEGSVSTLKIQRTQQEDSAVYLCASSFKGWPGSDTQYFGPGTRLTVL.

This clonotype was seen a few times. V usage is TRBV7-2 and J usage is TRBJ2-5; tentative D call: TRBD2 (6 bases). Germline V lookup: CDR1 SGHTA, CDR2 FQGNSA. Trimming removed 5 bases from V and 0 bases from J, with 22 bases in between. The CDR3 loop spans 18 amino acids. This chain's CDR3 is CASSLPLGRRRDQETQYF. The CDR3 DNA sequence: TGTGCCAGCAGCCTACCTCTCGGGAGACGGAGGGACCAAGAGACCCAGTACTTC. The full variable domain, rest sourced from reference TRBV7-2 and TRBJ2-5, is GAGVSQSPSNKVTEKGKDVELRCDPISGHTALYWYRQSLGQGLEFLIYFQGNSAPDKSGLPSDRFSAERTGGSVSTLTIQRTQQEDSAVYLCASSLPLGRRRDQETQYFGPGTRLLVL.

This chain joins TRBV7-9 and TRBJ1-1; D unresolved. The germline V gene has CDR1 SEHNR and CDR2 FQNEAQ (reference sequence). Between the trimmed V and J ends, which lost 4 bases and 4 bases, there was a span of 19 bases. The CDR3 has 16 residues. CDR3 loop: CASSSDFLLRGTEAFF. In nucleotides, the CDR3 is TGTGCCAGCAGCTCTGATTTCTTGCTACGGGGCACTGAAGCTTTCTTT.

This clonotype was recorded many times. The chain couples TRBV19 to TRBJ1-6; D is unclear. This CDR3 is 16 amino acids long. Trimming took 11 bases from V and 0 from J, leaving 17 bases between them. Germline CDR1 is LNHDA and CDR2 is SQIVND (reference sequence). CDR3 residues: CASRDGQSSYNSPLHF. The CDR3 coding sequence is TGTGCCTCCCGGGATGGCCAGAGCTCCTATAATTCACCCCTCCACTTT. Variable domain in full (rest from reference TRBV19 and TRBJ1-6): DGGITQSPKYLFRKEGQNVTLSCEQNLNHDAMYWYRQDPGQGLRLIYYSQIVNDFQKGDIAEGYSVSREKKESFPLTVTSAQKNPTAFYLCASRDGQSSYNSPLHFGNGTRLTVT.

The V gene is TRBV28, the J gene TRBJ1-4, with 8 bases aligning to TRBD1. The CDR3 consists of 15 residues. Germline CDR1 is MDHEN and CDR2 is SYDVKM. Trimming cost V 7 bases and J 7 bases; bases outside gene matches: 11. The CDR3 sequence: CASNYVGRGPEKLFF. The CDR3 region has the DNA TGTGCCAGCAACTATGTGGGCAGGGGGCCTGAAAAACTGTTTTTT.

This clonotype was seen only once. An end of the junction differs from the germline gene, which may be a read error. The chain employs TRBV19 and TRBJ2-1; D is uncertain. Judging by the DNA end, TRBJ2-7 fits better; the J call may be wrong. The CDR3 loop spans 14 amino acids. Germline V CDR1 and CDR2: LNHDA, SQIVND (reference sequence). CDR3 amino acids: CASSIIPTNNEQYF. In nucleotides, the CDR3 is TGTGCAAGTAGTATAATACCTACGAACAATGAGCAGTACTTC.